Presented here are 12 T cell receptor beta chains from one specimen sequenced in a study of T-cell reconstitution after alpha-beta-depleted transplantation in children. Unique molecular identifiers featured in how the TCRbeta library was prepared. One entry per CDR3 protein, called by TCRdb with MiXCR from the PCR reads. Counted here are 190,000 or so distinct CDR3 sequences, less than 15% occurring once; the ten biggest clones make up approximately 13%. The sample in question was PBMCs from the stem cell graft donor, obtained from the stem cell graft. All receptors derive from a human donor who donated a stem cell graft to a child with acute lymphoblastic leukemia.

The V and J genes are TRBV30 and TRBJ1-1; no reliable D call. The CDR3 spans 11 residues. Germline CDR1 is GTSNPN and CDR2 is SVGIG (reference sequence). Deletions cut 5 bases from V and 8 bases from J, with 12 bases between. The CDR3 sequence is CAWGTSGEAFF. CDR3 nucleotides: TGTGCCTGGGGTACATCGGGAGAAGCTTTCTTT.

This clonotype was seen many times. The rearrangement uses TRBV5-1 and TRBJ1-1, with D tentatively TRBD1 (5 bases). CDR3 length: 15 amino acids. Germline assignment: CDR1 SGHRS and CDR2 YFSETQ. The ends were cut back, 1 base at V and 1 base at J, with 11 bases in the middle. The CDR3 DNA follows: TGCGCCAGCAGCTTGAACACAGGAGAGAACACTGAAGCTTTCTTT. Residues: CASSLNTGENTEAFF. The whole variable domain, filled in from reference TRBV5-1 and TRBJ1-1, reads KAGVTQTPRYLIKTRGQQVTLSCSPISGHRSVSWYQQTPGQGLQFLFEYFSETQRNKGNFPGRFSGRQFSNSRSEMNVSTLELGDSALYLCASSLNTGENTEAFFGQGTRLTVV.

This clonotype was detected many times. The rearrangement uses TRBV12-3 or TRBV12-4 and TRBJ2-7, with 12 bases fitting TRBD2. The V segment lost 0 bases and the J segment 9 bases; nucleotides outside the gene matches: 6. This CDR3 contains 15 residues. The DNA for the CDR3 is TGTGCCAGCAGTTTAGCGCTGGGACTAGCGGGCTTGCAGTACTTC. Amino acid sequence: CASSLALGLAGLQYF.

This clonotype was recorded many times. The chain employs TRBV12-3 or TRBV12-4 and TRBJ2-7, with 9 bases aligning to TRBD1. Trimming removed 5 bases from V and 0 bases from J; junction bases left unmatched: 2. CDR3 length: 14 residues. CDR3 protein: CASSGQGPSYEQYF. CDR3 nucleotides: TGTGCCAGCAGTGGACAGGGGCCCTCCTACGAGCAGTACTTC.

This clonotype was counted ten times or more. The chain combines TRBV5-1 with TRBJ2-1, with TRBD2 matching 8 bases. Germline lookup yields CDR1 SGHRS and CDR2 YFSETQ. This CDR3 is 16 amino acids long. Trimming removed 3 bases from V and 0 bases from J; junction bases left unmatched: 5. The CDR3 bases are TGCGCCAGCAGCTGGACTAGCCCGTACTCCTACAATGAGCAGTTCTTC. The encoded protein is CASSWTSPYSYNEQFF.

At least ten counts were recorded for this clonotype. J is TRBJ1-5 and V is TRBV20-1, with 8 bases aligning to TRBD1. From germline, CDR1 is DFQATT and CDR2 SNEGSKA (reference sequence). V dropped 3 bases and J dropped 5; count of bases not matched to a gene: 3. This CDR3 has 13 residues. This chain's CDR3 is CSARDREHQPQHF. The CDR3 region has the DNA TGCAGTGCTAGGGACAGGGAGCATCAGCCCCAGCATTTT.

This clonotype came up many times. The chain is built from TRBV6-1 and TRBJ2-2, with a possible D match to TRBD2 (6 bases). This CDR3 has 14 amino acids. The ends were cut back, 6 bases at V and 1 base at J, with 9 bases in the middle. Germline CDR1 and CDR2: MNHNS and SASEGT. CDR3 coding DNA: TGTGCCAGCAGGGGGGGAGAGAACACCGGGGAGCTGTTTTTT. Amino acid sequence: CASRGGENTGELFF.

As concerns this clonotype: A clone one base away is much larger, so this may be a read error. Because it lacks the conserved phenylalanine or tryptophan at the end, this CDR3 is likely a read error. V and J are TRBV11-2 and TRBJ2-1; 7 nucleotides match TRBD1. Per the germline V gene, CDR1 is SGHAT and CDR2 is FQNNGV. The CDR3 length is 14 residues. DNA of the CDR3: TGTGCCAGCAGTTTCGACAGGGAGTACATTGAGCAGTTCATC. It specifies CASSFDREYIEQFI.

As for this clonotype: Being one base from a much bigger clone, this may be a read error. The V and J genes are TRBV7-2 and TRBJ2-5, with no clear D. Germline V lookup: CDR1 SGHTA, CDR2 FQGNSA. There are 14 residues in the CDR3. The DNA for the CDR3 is TGTGCCACCAGCTACCAGAGCAGTGAGGAGACCCAGTACTTC. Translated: CATSYQSSEETQYF.

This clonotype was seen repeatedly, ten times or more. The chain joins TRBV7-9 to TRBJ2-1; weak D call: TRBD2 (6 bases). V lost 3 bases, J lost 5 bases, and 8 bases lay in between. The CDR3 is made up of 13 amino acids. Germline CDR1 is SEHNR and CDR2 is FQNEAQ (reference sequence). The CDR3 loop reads CASSLEGNNEQFF. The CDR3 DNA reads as TGTGCCAGCAGCTTGGAGGGGAACAATGAGCAGTTCTTC.

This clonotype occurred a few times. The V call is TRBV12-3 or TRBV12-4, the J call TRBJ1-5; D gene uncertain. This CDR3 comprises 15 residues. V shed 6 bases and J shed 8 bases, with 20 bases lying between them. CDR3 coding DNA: TGTGCCAGCAGCCCTGCGGGGTCGCGTAAGGAGCCCCAGCATTTT. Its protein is CASSPAGSRKEPQHF.

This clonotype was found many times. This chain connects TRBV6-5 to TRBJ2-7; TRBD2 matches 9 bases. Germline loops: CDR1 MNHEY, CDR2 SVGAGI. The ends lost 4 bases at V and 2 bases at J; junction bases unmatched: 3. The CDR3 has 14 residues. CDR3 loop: CASSSLAGAYEQYF. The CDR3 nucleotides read TGTGCCAGCAGTTCTTTAGCGGGAGCCTACGAGCAGTACTTC.